The present T cell receptor beta chain was sequenced within a study of T cells in Graves' hyperthyroidism and ophthalmopathy. Findings and limits, study-wide: Researchers found most expanded thyroid clonotypes above 0.001 in blood as well. Ophthalmopathy cases were set apart from stable hyperthyroidism by a 13 V-J model.

There are a few counts of this clonotype. Its antigen is not identified. TCR beta CDR3 sequences were amplified from RNA transcripts. With the HTBI primer set, the TCR CDR3 went through a first round of RT-PCR. A single record per CDR3 protein comes from TCRdb applying MiXCR to the multiplex PCR reads. Of hundreds of thousands of distinct CDR3 sequences in the sample, about 19% were seen once. This CDR3 is 15 amino acids long. The V and J ends lost 2 bases and 1 base, in that order; junction bases with no gene match: 5. Germline loops: CDR1 SGHTS, CDR2 YDEGEE. The source material was blood. This chain joins TRBV5-8 and TRBJ2-5, with 7 bases aligning to TRBD1. This receptor was taken from a woman in her forties or fifties with Graves' hyperthyroidism that later progressed to Graves' ophthalmopathy. In nucleotides, the CDR3 is TGTGCCAGCAGCTTCCCCCCAGGGGGCCAAGAGACCCAGTACTTC. Translation gives CASSFPPGGQETQYF.